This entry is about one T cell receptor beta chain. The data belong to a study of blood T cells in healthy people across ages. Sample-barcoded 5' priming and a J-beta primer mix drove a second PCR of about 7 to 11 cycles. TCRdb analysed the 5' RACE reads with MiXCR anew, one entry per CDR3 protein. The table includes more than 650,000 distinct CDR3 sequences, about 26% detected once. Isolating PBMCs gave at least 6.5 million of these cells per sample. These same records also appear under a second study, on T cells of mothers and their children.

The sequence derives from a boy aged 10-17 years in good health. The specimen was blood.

The CDR3 nucleotides read TGTGCCAGCAGCTGGTGGGACAGAGAGTTGGATCAGCCCCAGCATTTT. The encoded protein is CASSWWDRELDQPQHF. The chain uses TRBV5-8 and TRBJ1-5; 7 bases line up with TRBD1. Germline CDR1 is SGHTS and CDR2 is YDEGEE. V was clipped by 3 bases and J by 5 bases; unmatched bases: 11. There are 16 residues in the CDR3.